The clone carrying this TCR beta chain was seen more than once but under ten times. No antigen is known for it. This sample is drawn from a study of T cell repertoires in cytomegalovirus infection. Overall study: The public TCR beta signatures pointed to both CMV infection and matching HLA type.

The germline gives CDR1 SEHNR, CDR2 FQNEAQ (reference sequence). Deletions cut 3 bases from V and 1 base from J, with 9 bases between. The CDR3 totals 14 residues. TCRdb called the reads again in MiXCR, with one record for every CDR3 protein. The data show about 450,000 distinct CDR3 sequences, 25% to 40% seen once. Whole-study results and caveats: There were carriers of CMV plus the relevant HLA, and cumulative public TCR beta family frequency identified them. HLA-C-restricted CMV clonotypes gave the most frequent clonotype in two of eight donors.

The receptor was isolated from a human donor in good health (CMV status not recorded). Some clones in this sample may be carry-over from other donors' samples. The sequenced material came from PBMCs. J is TRBJ1-2 and V is TRBV7-9; D ambiguous. The CDR3 protein is CASSFGPDNYGYTF. DNA of the CDR3: TGTGCCAGCAGCTTTGGGCCGGATAACTATGGCTACACCTTC.